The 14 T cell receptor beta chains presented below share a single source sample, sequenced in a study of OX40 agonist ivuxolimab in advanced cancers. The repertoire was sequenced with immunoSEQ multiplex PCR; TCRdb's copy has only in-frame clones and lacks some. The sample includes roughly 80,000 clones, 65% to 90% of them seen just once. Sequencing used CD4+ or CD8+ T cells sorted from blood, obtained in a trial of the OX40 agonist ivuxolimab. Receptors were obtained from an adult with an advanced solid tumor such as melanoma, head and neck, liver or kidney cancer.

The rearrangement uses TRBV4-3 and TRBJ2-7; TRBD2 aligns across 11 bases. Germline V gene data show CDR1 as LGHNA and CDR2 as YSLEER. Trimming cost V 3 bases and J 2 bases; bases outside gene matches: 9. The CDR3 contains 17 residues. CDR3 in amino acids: CASSQHFTSGGTYEQYF. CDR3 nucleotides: TGCGCCAGCAGCCAGCATTTCACTAGCGGGGGAACCTACGAGCAGTACTTC.

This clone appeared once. CDR3 protein: CASSSTGGPEPQHF. For the CDR3, the DNA is TGTGCCAGCAGTTCCACAGGGGGGCCTGAGCCCCAGCATTTT. The chain uses TRBV6-6 and TRBJ1-5; 8 bases map to TRBD1. The CDR3 runs 14 residues. Germline lookup yields CDR1 MNHNY and CDR2 SVGAGI (reference sequence). The V and J ends lost 4 bases and 8 bases, in that order; junction bases with no gene match: 7.

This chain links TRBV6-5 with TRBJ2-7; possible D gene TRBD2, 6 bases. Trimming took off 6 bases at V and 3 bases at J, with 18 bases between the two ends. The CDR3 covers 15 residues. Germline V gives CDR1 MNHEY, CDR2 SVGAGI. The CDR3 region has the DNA TGTGCCAGCAGGATTGCACTAGCTGGATTCTACGAGCAGTACTTC. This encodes CASRIALAGFYEQYF.

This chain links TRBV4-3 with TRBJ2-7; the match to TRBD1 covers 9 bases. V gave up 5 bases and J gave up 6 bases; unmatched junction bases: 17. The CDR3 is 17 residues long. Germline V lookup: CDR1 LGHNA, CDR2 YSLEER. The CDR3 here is CASSEGVSRTGAAEQYF. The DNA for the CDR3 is TGCGCCAGCAGCGAAGGGGTATCCAGGACAGGGGCGGCCGAGCAGTACTTC.

The CDR3 loop reads CASSLRRGSSGANVLTF. As DNA, the CDR3 is TGTGCCAGCAGCTTACGAAGGGGGAGTTCTGGGGCCAACGTCCTGACTTTC. The rearrangement links TRBV11-2 to TRBJ2-6; TRBD1 is a possible D gene (6 bases). The CDR3 loop spans 17 amino acids. CDR1 is SGHAT and CDR2 is FQNNGV in the germline V gene. V was shortened by 2 bases and J by 1 base, with 12 bases between the two germline ends.

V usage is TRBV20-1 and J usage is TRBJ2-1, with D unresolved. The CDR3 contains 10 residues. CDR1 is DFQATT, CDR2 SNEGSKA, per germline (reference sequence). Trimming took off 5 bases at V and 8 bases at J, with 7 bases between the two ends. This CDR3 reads CSAGTYEQFF. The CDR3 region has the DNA TGCAGTGCTGGTACCTATGAGCAGTTCTTC.

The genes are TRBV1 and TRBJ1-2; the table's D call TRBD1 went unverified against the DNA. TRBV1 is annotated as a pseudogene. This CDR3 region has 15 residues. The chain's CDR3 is CTSSFGAGGVYGYTF. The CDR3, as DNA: TGCACCAGCAGCTTTGGGGCAGGGGGCGTCTATGGCTACACCTTC.

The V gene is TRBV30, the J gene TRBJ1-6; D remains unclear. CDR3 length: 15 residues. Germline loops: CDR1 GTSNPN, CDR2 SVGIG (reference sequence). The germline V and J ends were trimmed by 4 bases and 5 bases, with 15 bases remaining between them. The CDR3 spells CAWMRAADHNSPLHF. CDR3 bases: TGTGCCTGGATGCGTGCGGCAGATCATAATTCACCCCTCCACTTT.

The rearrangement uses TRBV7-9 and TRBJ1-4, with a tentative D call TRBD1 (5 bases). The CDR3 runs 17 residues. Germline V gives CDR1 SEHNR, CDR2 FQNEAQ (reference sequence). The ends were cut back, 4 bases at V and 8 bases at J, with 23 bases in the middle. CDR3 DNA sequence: TGTGCCAGCAGCTCACGACCGGGGACCCCCGAGGAGGAAAAACTGTTTTTT. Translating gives CASSSRPGTPEEEKLFF.

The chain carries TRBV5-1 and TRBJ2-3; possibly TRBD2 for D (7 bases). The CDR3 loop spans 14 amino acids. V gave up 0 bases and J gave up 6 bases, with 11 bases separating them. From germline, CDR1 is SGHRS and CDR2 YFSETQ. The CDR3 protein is CASSLGGGPDTQYF. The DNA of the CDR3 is TGCGCCAGCAGCTTGGGGGGGGGCCCCGATACGCAGTATTTT.

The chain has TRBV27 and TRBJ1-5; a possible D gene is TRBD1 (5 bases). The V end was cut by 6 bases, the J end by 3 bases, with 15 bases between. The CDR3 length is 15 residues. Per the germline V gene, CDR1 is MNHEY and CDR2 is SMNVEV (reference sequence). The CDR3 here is CASSPDWGDNQPQHF. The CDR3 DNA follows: TGTGCCAGCAGCCCTGATTGGGGGGACAATCAGCCCCAGCATTTT.

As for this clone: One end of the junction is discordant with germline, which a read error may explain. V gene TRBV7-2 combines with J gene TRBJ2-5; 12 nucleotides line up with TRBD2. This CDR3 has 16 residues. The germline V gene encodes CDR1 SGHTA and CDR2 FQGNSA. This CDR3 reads CASSLAGGPSGATQYF. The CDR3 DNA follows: TGTGCCAGCAGCCTAGCGGGGGGGCCGTCGGGTGCGACCCAGTACTTC.

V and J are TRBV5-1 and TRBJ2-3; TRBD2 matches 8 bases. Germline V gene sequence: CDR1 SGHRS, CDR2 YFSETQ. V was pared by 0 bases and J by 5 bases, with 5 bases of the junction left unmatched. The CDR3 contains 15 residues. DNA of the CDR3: TGCGCCAGCAGCTTGGAAGCGGGAGCGGTAGATACGCAGTATTTT. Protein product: CASSLEAGAVDTQYF.

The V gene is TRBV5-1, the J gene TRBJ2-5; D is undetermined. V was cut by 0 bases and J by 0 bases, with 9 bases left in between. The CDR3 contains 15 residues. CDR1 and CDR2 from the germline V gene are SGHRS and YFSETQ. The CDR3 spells CASSLVSAYQETQYF. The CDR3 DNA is TGCGCCAGCAGCTTGGTGTCGGCGTACCAAGAGACCCAGTACTTC.